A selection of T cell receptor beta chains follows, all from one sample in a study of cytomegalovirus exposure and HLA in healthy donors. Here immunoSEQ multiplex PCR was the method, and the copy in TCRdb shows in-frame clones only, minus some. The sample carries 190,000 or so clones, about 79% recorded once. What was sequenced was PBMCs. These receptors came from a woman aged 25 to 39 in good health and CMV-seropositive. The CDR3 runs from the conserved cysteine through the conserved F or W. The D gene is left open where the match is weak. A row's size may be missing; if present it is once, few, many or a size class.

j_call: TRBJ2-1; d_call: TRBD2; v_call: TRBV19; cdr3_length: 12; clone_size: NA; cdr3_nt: TGTGCCAGCTCCCGAGCGGGAGTCGAGCAGTTCTTC; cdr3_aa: CASSRAGVEQFF
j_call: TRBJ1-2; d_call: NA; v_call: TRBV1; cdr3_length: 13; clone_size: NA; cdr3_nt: TGCACCCGTCCCGGGACAGGGAACTATGGCTACACCTTC; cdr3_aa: CTRPGTGNYGYTF
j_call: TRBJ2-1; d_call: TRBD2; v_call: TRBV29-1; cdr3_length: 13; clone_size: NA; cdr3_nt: TGCAGCGGAAGCGGGAGTATGTTTACTGAGCAGTTCTTC; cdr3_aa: CSGSGSMFTEQFF
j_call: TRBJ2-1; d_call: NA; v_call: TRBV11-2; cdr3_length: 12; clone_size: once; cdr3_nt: TGTGCCAGCAGCTTAGCCCCCATTGAGCAGTTCTTC; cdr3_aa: CASSLAPIEQFF
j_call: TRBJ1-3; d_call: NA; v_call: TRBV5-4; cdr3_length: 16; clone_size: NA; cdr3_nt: TGTGCCAGCAGCCTGGGTGGGGGGTCTTCTGGAAACACCATATATTTT; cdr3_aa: CASSLGGGSSGNTIYF
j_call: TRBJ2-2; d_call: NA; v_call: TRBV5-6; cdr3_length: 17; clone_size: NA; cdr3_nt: TGTGCCAGCAGATCGTACGGCAGGTCGGCGAACACCGGGGAGCTGTTTTTT; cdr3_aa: CASRSYGRSANTGELFF
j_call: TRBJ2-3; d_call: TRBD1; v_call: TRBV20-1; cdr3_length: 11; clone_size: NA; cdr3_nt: TGCAGTGGATACAGGGGGGATACGCAGTATTTT; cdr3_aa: CSGYRGDTQYF
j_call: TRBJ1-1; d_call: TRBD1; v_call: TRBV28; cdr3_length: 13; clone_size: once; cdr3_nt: TGTGCCAGCAGTCCTGACAGGGTGGGGAAAGCTTTCTTT; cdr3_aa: CASSPDRVGKAFF
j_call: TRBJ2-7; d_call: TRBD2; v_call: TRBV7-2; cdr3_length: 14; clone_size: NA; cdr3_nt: TGTGCCAGCAGCTTTGTATCTAGCGGTGGCGAGCAGTACTTC; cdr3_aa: CASSFVSSGGEQYF
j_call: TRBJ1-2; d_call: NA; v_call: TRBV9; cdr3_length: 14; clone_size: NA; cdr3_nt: TGTGCCAGCAGCGTAGGGACTCTCAACTATGGCTACACCTTC; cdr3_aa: CASSVGTLNYGYTF
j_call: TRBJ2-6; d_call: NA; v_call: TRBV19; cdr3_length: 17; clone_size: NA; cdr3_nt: TGTGCCACTTCAATCATGGCCAGTACCTCTGGGGCCAACGTCCTGACTTTC; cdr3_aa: CATSIMASTSGANVLTF
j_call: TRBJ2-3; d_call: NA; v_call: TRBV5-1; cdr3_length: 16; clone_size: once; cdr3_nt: TGCGCCAGCAGTCACCTTGAAGGGGCTACCACAGATACGCAGTATTTT; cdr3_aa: CASSHLEGATTDTQYF
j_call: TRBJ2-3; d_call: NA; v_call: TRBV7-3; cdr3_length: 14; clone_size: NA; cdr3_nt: TGTGCCAGCAGCCAGACAGCCGTCACAGATACGCAGTATTTT; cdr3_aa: CASSQTAVTDTQYF
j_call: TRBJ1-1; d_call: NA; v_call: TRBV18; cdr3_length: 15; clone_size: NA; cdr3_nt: TGTGCCAGCTCACCACGAGTAGAGGGGAACACTGAAGCTTTCTTT; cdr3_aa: CASSPRVEGNTEAFF
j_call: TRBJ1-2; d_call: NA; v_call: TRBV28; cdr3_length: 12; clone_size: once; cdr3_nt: TGTGCCAGCAGTTTATTGGCATATGGCTACACCTTC; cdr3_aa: CASSLLAYGYTF
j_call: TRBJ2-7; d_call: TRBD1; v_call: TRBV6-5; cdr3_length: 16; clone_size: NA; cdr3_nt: TGTGCCAGCAGTTACGTGACAGGGGCCAAATTCTACGAGCAGTACTTC; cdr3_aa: CASSYVTGAKFYEQYF
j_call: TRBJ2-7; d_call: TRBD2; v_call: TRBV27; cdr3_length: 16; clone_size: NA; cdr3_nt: TGTGCCAGCAGACCCGAGCCGGGACTAGCAAAGGACGAGCAGTACTTC; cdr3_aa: CASRPEPGLAKDEQYF
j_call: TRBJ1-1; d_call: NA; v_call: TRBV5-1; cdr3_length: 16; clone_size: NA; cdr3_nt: TGCGCCAGCAGCCCGGAGAAGACGGTCGGGTCCACTGAAGCTTTCTTT; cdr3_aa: CASSPEKTVGSTEAFF
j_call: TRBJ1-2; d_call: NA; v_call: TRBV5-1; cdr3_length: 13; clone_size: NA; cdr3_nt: TGCGCCAGCAGCCTGGGCAGGGGAGACGGCTACACCTTC; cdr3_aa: CASSLGRGDGYTF
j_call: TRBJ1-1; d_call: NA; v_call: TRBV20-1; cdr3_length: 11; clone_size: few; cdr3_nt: TGCAGTGCTAGTTCACGGTCTGAAGCTTTCTTT; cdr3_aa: CSASSRSEAFF
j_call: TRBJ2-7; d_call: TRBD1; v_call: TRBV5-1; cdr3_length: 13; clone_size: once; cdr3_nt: TGCGCCAGCACTGGACAGGGGGTCTACGAGCAGTACTTC; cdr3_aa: CASTGQGVYEQYF
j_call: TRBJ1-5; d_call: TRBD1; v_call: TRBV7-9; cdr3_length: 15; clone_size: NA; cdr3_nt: TGTGCCAGCAGCCTGGGACAGGGGGAGAATCAGCCCCAGCATTTT; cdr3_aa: CASSLGQGENQPQHF
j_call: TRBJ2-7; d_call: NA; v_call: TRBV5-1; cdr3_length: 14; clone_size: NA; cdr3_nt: TGCGCCAGCAGCGTCGGCGGAATCTCCTACGAGCAGTACTTC; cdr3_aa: CASSVGGISYEQYF